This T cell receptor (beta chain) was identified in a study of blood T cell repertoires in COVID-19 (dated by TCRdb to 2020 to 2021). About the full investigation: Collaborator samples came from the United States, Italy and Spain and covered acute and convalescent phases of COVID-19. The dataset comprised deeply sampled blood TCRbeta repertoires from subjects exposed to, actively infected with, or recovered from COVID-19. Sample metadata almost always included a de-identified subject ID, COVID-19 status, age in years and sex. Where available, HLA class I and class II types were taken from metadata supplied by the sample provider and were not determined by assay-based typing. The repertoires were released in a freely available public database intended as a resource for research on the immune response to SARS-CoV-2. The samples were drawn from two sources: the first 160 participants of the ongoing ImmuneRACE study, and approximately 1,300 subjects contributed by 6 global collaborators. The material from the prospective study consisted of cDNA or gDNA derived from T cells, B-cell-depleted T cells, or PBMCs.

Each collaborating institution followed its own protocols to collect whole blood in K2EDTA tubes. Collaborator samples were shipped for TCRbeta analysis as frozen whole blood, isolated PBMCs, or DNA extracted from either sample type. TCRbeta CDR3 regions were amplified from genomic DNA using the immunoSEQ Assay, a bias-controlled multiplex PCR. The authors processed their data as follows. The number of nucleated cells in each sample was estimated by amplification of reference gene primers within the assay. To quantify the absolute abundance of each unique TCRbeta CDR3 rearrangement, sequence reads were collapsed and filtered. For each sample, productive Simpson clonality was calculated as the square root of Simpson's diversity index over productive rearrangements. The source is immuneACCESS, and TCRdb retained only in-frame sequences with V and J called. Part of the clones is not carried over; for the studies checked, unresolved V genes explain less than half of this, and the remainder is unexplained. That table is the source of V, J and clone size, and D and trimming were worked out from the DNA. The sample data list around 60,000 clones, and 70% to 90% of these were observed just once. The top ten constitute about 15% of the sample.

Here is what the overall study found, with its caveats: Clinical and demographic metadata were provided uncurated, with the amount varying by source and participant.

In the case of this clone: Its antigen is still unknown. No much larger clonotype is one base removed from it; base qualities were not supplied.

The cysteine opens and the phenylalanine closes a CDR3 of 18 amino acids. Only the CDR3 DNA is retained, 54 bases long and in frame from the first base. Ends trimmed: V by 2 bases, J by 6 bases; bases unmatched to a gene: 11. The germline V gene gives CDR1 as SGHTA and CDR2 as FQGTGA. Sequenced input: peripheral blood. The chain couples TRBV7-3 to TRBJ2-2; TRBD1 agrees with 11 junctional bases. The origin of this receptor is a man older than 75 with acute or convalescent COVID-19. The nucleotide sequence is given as TGTGCCAGCAGCTTACTTAGCGGGACAGGGGGGTACCCCGGGGAGCTGTTTTTT. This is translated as CASSLLSGTGGYPGELFF.